A single sample gave rise to the 22 T cell receptor beta chains below, sequenced in a study of brain T cells in children with intractable seizures. Time point denoted: blood from clinic visit 5 months post-surgery; TSC patient then seizure free. Clones were read by immunoSEQ multiplex PCR, and TCRdb kept only the in-frame ones, dropping some. Altogether approximately 330,000 clones are present, roughly 92% being singletons, with the ten largest covering roughly 5.7%. The input for sequencing was peripheral blood, taken 5 to 6 months after surgery. These receptors came from a boy younger than two with tuberous sclerosis and intractable seizures.

The chain is built from TRBV5-1 and TRBJ2-7, with a weak D call TRBD1 (6 bases). Germline assignment: CDR1 SGHRS and CDR2 YFSETQ. V was cut by 5 bases and J by 1 base, with 10 bases left in between. This CDR3 region has 13 residues. The CDR3: CASRGQGSYEQYF. For the CDR3, the DNA is TGCGCCAGCAGAGGGCAGGGGTCCTACGAGCAGTACTTC.

This clone was seen a handful of times. This specimen includes other DNA sequences encoding the same CDR3. This sequence joins TRBV24-1 and TRBJ2-1, with 13 nucleotides matching TRBD2. Germline V CDR1 and CDR2: KGHDR, SFDVKD. The ends lost 10 bases at V and 7 bases at J; junction bases unmatched: 3. This CDR3 spans 13 amino acids. The CDR3 protein is CATRTSGSNEQFF. The CDR3 bases are TGTGCCACTCGGACTAGCGGGAGTAATGAGCAGTTCTTC.

This chain uses TRBV5-6 with TRBJ2-7; D is ambiguous. CDR3 length: 12 amino acids. V lost 4 bases to trimming and J lost 2 bases, with 7 bases between them. The V gene's germline CDR1 is SGHDT and CDR2 YYEEEE. As DNA, the CDR3 is TGTGCCAGCAGCCGACGAGCCTACGAGCAGTACTTC. It yields the protein CASSRRAYEQYF. Full variable domain (outside the CDR3, taken from reference TRBV5-6 and TRBJ2-7): DAGVTQSPTHLIKTRGQQVTLRCSPKSGHDTVSWYQQALGQGPQFIFQYYEEEERQRGNFPDRFSGHQFPNYSSELNVNALLLGDSALYLCASSRRAYEQYFGPGTRLTVT.

CDR3: CASRVAGTYNEQFF. The CDR3 DNA reads TGCGCCAGCAGAGTAGCGGGGACCTACAATGAGCAGTTCTTC. This sequence joins TRBV10-1 and TRBJ2-1; TRBD2 aligns across 8 bases. Germline loops: CDR1 WNHNN, CDR2 SYGVQD (reference sequence). J gave up 2 bases and V 6 bases, and 3 bases lay outside the gene matches. CDR3 length equals 14 residues.

This rearrangement joins TRBV9 to TRBJ1-2; 7 positions agree with TRBD1. Germline CDR1 is SGDLS and CDR2 is YYNGEE. This CDR3 has 15 amino acids. The V gene end was trimmed by 4 bases and the J gene end by 2 bases; junction bases not matched to a gene: 8. For the CDR3, the DNA is TGTGCCAGCAGCCTAGATCGGACAGGCAACTATGGCTACACCTTC. This encodes CASSLDRTGNYGYTF.

The chain combines TRBV5-4 with TRBJ2-2, with 11 bases lining up with TRBD2. J lost 4 bases, V lost 2 bases, and 4 bases had no gene match. The CDR3 runs 16 residues. The germline V gene has CDR1 SGHNT and CDR2 YYREEE (reference sequence). The CDR3 nucleotides read TGTGCCAGCAGCTTAGGCCTAGCGGGGGGCACCGGGGAGCTGTTTTTT. As protein: CASSLGLAGGTGELFF.

The DNA of the CDR3 is TGTGCCAGCAGCTTAGATCGGAGCGGGATCCCCTACAATGAGCAGTTCTTC. It translates to CASSLDRSGIPYNEQFF. The chain combines TRBV11-3 with TRBJ2-1, with TRBD2 matching over 7 bases. CDR1 is SGHNT, CDR2 YENEEA, per germline. The CDR3 covers 17 residues. V was clipped by 0 bases and J by 2 bases; unmatched bases: 7.

This clone has a single count. J is TRBJ2-4 and V is TRBV18; D perhaps matches TRBD1 (5 bases). In germline, CDR1 is KGHSH, CDR2 LQKENI. The length of the CDR3 is 14 residues. V lost 2 bases to trimming and J lost 8 bases, with 13 bases between them. For the CDR3, the DNA is TGTGCCAGCTCACCAGATTGGTTGGGGCACATTCAGTACTTC. Its translation is CASSPDWLGHIQYF.

V and J are TRBV27 and TRBJ1-2; the D gene is possibly TRBD1 (5 bases). The germline CDR1 and CDR2 sequences are MNHEY and SMNVEV (reference sequence). V was clipped by 9 bases and J by 8 bases, with 19 bases between them. This CDR3 is built from 13 residues. The CDR3 loop is CASNNRDGGGYTF. The CDR3 DNA sequence: TGTGCCAGTAACAACCGGGACGGAGGAGGCTACACCTTC.

The chain links TRBV3-1 (or the pseudogene TRBV3-2) to TRBJ1-1; D call uncertain. The CDR3 totals 13 residues. CDR1 and CDR2 from the germline V gene are LGHDT and YNNKEL (reference sequence). Trimming took off 1 base at V and 0 bases at J, with 3 bases between the two ends. The CDR3 loop reads CASSQGLNTEAFF. The DNA of the CDR3 is TGTGCCAGCAGCCAAGGACTGAACACTGAAGCTTTCTTT.

This CDR3 is CASSLEQGYEQYF. The CDR3 coding sequence is TGTGCCAGCAGCTTAGAACAGGGCTACGAGCAGTACTTC. This chain joins TRBV7-6 and TRBJ2-7; a weak D match, TRBD1 (6 bases). Trimming shortened V by 1 base and J by 3 bases, and 7 bases separated the two germline ends. Germline V lookup: CDR1 SGHVS, CDR2 FNYEAQ. This CDR3 contains 13 residues.

The chain couples TRBV3-1 (or the pseudogene TRBV3-2) to TRBJ1-5; D remains unclear. The CDR3 loop spans 14 amino acids. Per germline, CDR1 LGHDT and CDR2 YNNKEL (reference sequence). The germline V and J ends were trimmed by 4 bases and 3 bases, with 10 bases remaining between them. CDR3 amino acids: CASSRTADNQPQHF. The CDR3 DNA reads TGTGCCAGCAGCCGTACAGCGGACAATCAGCCCCAGCATTTT.

This rearrangement joins TRBV12-3 or TRBV12-4 to TRBJ2-7; D uncertain. This CDR3 spans 13 amino acids. The V end lost 1 base, the J end lost 5 bases, and 9 bases lay between the germline ends. The CDR3 is CASSLGTLDEQYF. CDR3 DNA: TGTGCCAGCAGTTTAGGAACCCTCGACGAGCAGTACTTC.

The genes are TRBV6-2 or TRBV6-3 and TRBJ2-7; TRBD2 is a possible D gene (6 bases). The CDR3 sequence is 19 residues long. Germline-derived CDR1 and CDR2 are MNHEY and SVGEGT. Trimming took 2 bases from V and 0 from J, leaving 23 bases between them. CDR3 amino acids: CASSYPLALLAPRSYEQYF. The CDR3 bases are TGTGCCAGCAGTTACCCCCTGGCCCTCCTAGCGCCCCGCTCCTACGAGCAGTACTTC.

J is TRBJ1-6 and V is TRBV10-2; TRBD1 aligns across 8 bases. V shed 1 base, J shed 10 bases, and the junction held 6 bases outside the gene matches. The CDR3 covers 15 residues. Germline V gene sequence: CDR1 WSHSY, CDR2 SAAADI. The CDR3 protein is CASSELLGTGSPLHF. CDR3 sequence (DNA): TGCGCCAGCAGTGAGTTATTGGGGACAGGATCACCCCTCCACTTT.

This clone was detected only a few times. Its ends do not fully match the called genes, so a read error is possible. The chain uses TRBV6-1 and TRBJ2-7; D is unresolved. CDR3 length: 13 amino acids. Germline V gives CDR1 MNHNS, CDR2 SASEGT. The CDR3 DNA sequence: TGTGCCAGCAGTGAATTGGGCCTCGGCGGTTCGGACTTC. Its translation is CASSELGLGGSDF.

The chain links TRBV4-1 to TRBJ1-1; 7 bases map to TRBD1. CDR3 length: 16 residues. Germline lookup yields CDR1 MGHRA and CDR2 YSYEKL. The trim removed 0 bases at V and 5 bases at J, leaving 9 bases unmatched. This CDR3 is CASSQEWRGRNTEAFF. CDR3 sequence (DNA): TGCGCCAGCAGCCAAGAGTGGAGGGGGCGGAATACTGAAGCTTTCTTT.

A single count supports this clone. The CDR3 DNA sequence: TGTGCCAGCAGTTTCCCCGATGAAGGGGCCTACGAGCAGTACTTC. It specifies CASSFPDEGAYEQYF. This sequence joins TRBV11-3 and TRBJ2-7; D might be TRBD1 (5 bases). The V gene lost 6 bases and the J gene lost 2 bases, with 17 bases spanning the gap. CDR1 and CDR2 (germline): SGHNT, YENEEA. This CDR3 is built from 15 residues.

This chain links TRBV18 with TRBJ1-4; unclear D gene. The CDR3 is 15 amino acids. CDR1 and CDR2 from the germline V gene are KGHSH and LQKENI. V shed 3 bases and J shed 5 bases, with 13 bases lying between them. The CDR3 sequence: CASSPQNSGNEKLFF. In DNA form, the CDR3 reads TGTGCCAGCTCACCCCAGAACAGCGGAAATGAAAAACTGTTTTTT.

The V call is TRBV25-1, the J call TRBJ1-4; 10 bases are shared with TRBD1. The trim removed 0 bases at V and 6 bases at J, leaving 1 base unmatched. Germline V CDR1 and CDR2: MGHDK, SYGVNS. CDR3 length equals 15 residues. The CDR3 DNA follows: TGTGCCAGCAGTGAATATGGGACAGGGGATGAAAAACTGTTTTTT. As protein: CASSEYGTGDEKLFF.

V usage is TRBV28 and J usage is TRBJ2-4; D unclear. V was cut by 5 bases and J by 8 bases, with 7 bases left in between. CDR3 length equals 11 residues. CDR1 is MDHEN and CDR2 is SYDVKM in the germline V gene. CDR3: CASSALYIQYF. DNA for the CDR3: TGTGCCAGCAGTGCACTATACATTCAGTACTTC.

This chain connects TRBV5-1 to TRBJ2-7; perhaps TRBD2 as D (5 bases). The germline V gene encodes CDR1 SGHRS and CDR2 YFSETQ. The germline V and J ends were trimmed by 2 bases and 6 bases, with 9 bases remaining between them. The length of the CDR3 is 12 residues. The CDR3 DNA follows: TGCGCCAGCAGCTTTAACCGGGGCGAGCAGTACTTC. It specifies CASSFNRGEQYF.